Only a few counts were recorded for the clone carrying this TCR beta chain. Its antigen is not known. The data stem from a study of T-cell reconstitution after alpha-beta-depleted transplantation in children. Points from the study as a whole: Once a year had passed after transplant, T-cell counts and diversity came mostly from newly produced T cells. Surviving recipient T cells and thymic progenitors produced the high day-60 TCRbeta diversity seen in some patients. Two months or so post-transplant, alpha-beta T cells reportedly derived from several hundred expanded graft clones.

Trimming pared 1 base from V and 5 bases from J, leaving 18 bases between. The CDR3 has 16 amino acids. Germline CDR1 and CDR2: SQVTM and ANQGSEA. The authors prepared the TCRbeta library with unique molecular identifiers. TCRdb re-called the PCR reads with MiXCR, one entry per CDR3 protein. This table holds hundreds of thousands of distinct CDR3 sequences, 15% to 20% found once. The TCR originated in a male patient aged 2-10 years who had a stem cell transplant for acute lymphoblastic leukemia, so the T cells may come from the graft donor. This chain uses TRBV29-1 with TRBJ2-1; D perhaps matches TRBD2 (6 bases). Here the sequenced sample was PBMCs, mostly from graft donor cells, taken 360 days after TCRalphabeta/CD19-depleted stem cell transplant. For the CDR3, the DNA is TGCAGCGTTGAAGTGTTGGGAACTAGCTTGAACAATGAGCAGTTCTTC. Amino acids: CSVEVLGTSLNNEQFF.